The present T cell receptor beta chain was sequenced within a study of blood T cells in healthy people across ages. Germline V lookup: CDR1 SGHTA, CDR2 FQGNSA. This CDR3 has 17 amino acids. Trimming at V came to 2 bases and at J to 4 bases, leaving 13 bases not matched to a gene. This clonotype appeared many times. For the second PCR, which ran for roughly 6 to 12 cycles, a sample-barcoded 5' primer and a J-beta primer mix were used. TCRdb reanalysed the 5' RACE reads using MiXCR and keeps one entry per CDR3 protein. This sample has around 900,000 distinct CDR3 sequences; roughly half occur once, and the top ten carry 20% to 25%. A minimum of 7 million PBMCs was isolated per sample.

Sample: blood. The clonotype comes from a woman aged 60-75 years in good health. The V gene is TRBV7-2, the J gene TRBJ2-7; the match to TRBD2 covers 8 bases. In nucleotides, the CDR3 is TGTGCCAGCAGCTTACATACACCGGGACTAGGTAAATACGAGCAGTACTTC. The encoded protein is CASSLHTPGLGKYEQYF.